This entry describes one T cell receptor beta chain. Its antigen is currently not known. Base qualities are not provided; no much larger clone lies one nucleotide away. CDR3 length: 14 amino acids, cysteine to phenylalanine. Only the CDR3 DNA stays, 42 bases, in frame from base 1. CDR1 and CDR2, per the germline V gene, are MNHEY and SVGAGI. Germline trimming amounts to 10 bases on V and 4 bases on J, with 7 as the count of junction bases outside the gene matches. The method was the immunoSEQ multiplex PCR assay. On the study's bioinformatics: To diagnose cytomegalovirus status from the catalog of TCR beta chain sequences, a statistical classification framework was built. Sourced from immuneACCESS, this table was stored by TCRdb with only in-frame sequences that have V and J called. A share of the clones is absent; for the studies checked, an unresolved V gene accounts for under half, and the remainder has no known explanation. Clone size and V and J calls were adopted from that table, with D and trimming inferred from the DNA. Counted in this sample were 170,000 or so clones; around 81% of them appeared once. Under 3.5% of the sample is taken by the ten largest.

This record belongs to a study of cytomegalovirus exposure and HLA in healthy donors (dated by TCRdb to the late 2010s). A note on the overall study: According to a later analysis, one platform produced both the 100 to 150 validation repertoires and the roughly 660 repertoires of the first cohort. The study combined high-throughput TCR immunosequencing, statistical association of individual TCRs with disease status, and machine learning to predict cytomegalovirus infection status. The study aimed to test whether signatures of past pathogen exposure could be identified by cataloging public T cell receptors. Along with the 666-subject first cohort, a separate validation cohort of around 110 different subjects was used.

Broader findings and caveats from the paper: Most TCR sequences were seen in very few donors, while some public TCRs were found in many individuals. A later analysis lacked HLA typing for the validation cohort, so it scored co-occurrence in that cohort across all 120 or so repertoires. In the study, about 150 TCR beta chains were listed as associated with cytomegalovirus. A few of the identified cytomegalovirus-associated TCR beta chains were confirmed in vitro to be specific for cytomegalovirus antigens. The classifier was reported to diagnose cytomegalovirus status with high specificity and sensitivity in both the original and validation cohorts. The authors suggested that the approach could potentially be extended to other disease states and immunological phenotypes. Subsequent analysis determined that TCRs grouped into clusters in the first cohort also showed a tendency toward co-occurrence across the roughly 130 validation repertoires, and 85% to 95% of cluster scores exceeded 0.

The donors were included in the validation cohort of 120 subjects, a group kept apart from the roughly 680-subject first cohort. Sequencing was done on a sample of PBMCs. The origin of this receptor is a woman under 30 in good health and CMV-seropositive. This receptor chain uses TRBV6-5 and TRBJ1-5, and 10 junction bases match TRBD1. The nucleotide sequence is given as TGTGCCACCCAGCTGGACAGGGGGAATCAGCCCCAGCATTTT. This sequence encodes CATQLDRGNQPQHF.